What follows are 23 T cell receptor beta chains derived from one specimen sequenced in a study of beta chain features in type 1 diabetes. The study's findings and limits: Shorter TCRB CDR3s, moderately but significantly so, were found in Type 1 diabetes patients in all four CD4+ subsets.

Sequencing targeted expressed TCRB transcripts, as all isolated RNA had been reverse transcribed. Repertoires were generated with immunoSEQ multiplex PCR, while TCRdb's copy carries only in-frame clones and drops some. The data show hundreds of thousands of clones, with over 11% seen just once and roughly 0.04% held by the top ten. For these TCRs, the target antigens are not known. The sequenced material came from naive CD4+ T cells from blood. These TCRs come from a young man with type 1 diabetes.

This sequence joins TRBV28 and TRBJ2-3; TRBD2 matches at 8 bases. Trimming removed 3 bases from V and 5 bases from J; junction bases left unmatched: 4. The germline V gene has CDR1 MDHEN and CDR2 SYDVKM. CDR3 length equals 14 residues. The CDR3 sequence: CASSFGGVRDTQYF. The CDR3 DNA reads TGTGCCAGCAGTTTCGGGGGGGTTCGAGATACGCAGTATTTT. Drawing the rest from reference TRBV28 and TRBJ2-3, the complete variable domain is DVKVTQSSRYLVKRTGEKVFLECVQDMDHENMFWYRQDPGLGLRLIYFSYDVKMKEKGDIPEGYSVSREKKERFSLILESASTNQTSMYLCASSFGGVRDTQYFGPGTRLTVL.

This clone was seen a few times. Other nucleotide sequences in the sample specify the same CDR3. This chain connects TRBV29-1 to TRBJ2-3, with D hard to call. Germline CDR1 and CDR2: SQVTM and ANQGSEA. Deletions cut 7 bases from V and 0 bases from J, with 14 bases between. The CDR3 contains 14 residues. CDR3 sequence: CSAARAPSTDTQYF. CDR3 DNA sequence: TGCAGCGCAGCACGAGCGCCTAGCACAGATACGCAGTATTTT.

The CDR3 loop reads CASEGQGQETQYF. The CDR3 coding sequence is TGCGCCAGCGAGGGACAGGGGCAAGAGACCCAGTACTTC. The chain joins TRBV5-1 to TRBJ2-5; TRBD1 matches 10 bases. J lost 2 bases, V lost 7 bases, and 2 bases had no gene match. This CDR3 has 13 amino acids. Germline V gene data show CDR1 as SGHRS and CDR2 as YFSETQ.

This clone was observed a few times. The genes are TRBV6-1 and TRBJ1-1; D remains ambiguous. This CDR3 has 14 amino acids. Germline CDR1 reads MNHNS; CDR2 reads SASEGT. V shed 5 bases and J shed 1 base, with 11 bases lying between them. In nucleotides, the CDR3 is TGTGCCAGCAGTTCTCGCGGCAGGAACACTGAAGCTTTCTTT. It is translated as CASSSRGRNTEAFF.

This clone showed up just a few times. The same CDR3 can be traced to other DNA sequences in this sample. The chain is built from TRBV28 and TRBJ2-3, with TRBD1 matching over 10 bases. Trimming cost V 3 bases and J 3 bases; bases outside gene matches: 0. Per germline, CDR1 MDHEN and CDR2 SYDVKM. This CDR3 is 14 amino acids long. The CDR3 spells CASSLGQGTDTQYF. The DNA for the CDR3 is TGTGCCAGCAGTTTGGGACAGGGGACAGATACGCAGTATTTT.

The rearrangement uses TRBV20-1 and TRBJ1-2; D possibly corresponds to TRBD1 (5 bases). V was cut by 6 bases and J by 6 bases, with 11 bases left in between. The germline gives CDR1 DFQATT, CDR2 SNEGSKA (reference sequence). The CDR3 is 11 amino acids. CDR3 DNA: TGCAGTGCCGCCCAGGGCCATGGCTACACCTTC. Protein: CSAAQGHGYTF.

The chain has TRBV20-1 and TRBJ1-6; TRBD1 might be the D (6 bases). The V end lost 3 bases, the J end lost 10 bases, and 7 bases lay between the germline ends. The CDR3 sequence is 11 residues long. Per germline, CDR1 DFQATT and CDR2 SNEGSKA (reference sequence). This CDR3 is CSASQGSPLHF. In nucleotides, the CDR3 is TGCAGTGCTAGTCAGGGGTCACCCCTCCACTTT.

This clone turned up a few times. CDR3 loop: CASSTRQGAGEKLFF. DNA for the CDR3: TGTGCCAGCAGCACCCGACAGGGGGCTGGGGAAAAACTGTTTTTT. J is TRBJ1-4 and V is TRBV7-9; 10 nucleotides align to TRBD1. The V and J ends lost 5 bases and 8 bases, in that order; junction bases with no gene match: 8. This CDR3 has 15 residues. The V gene's germline CDR1 is SEHNR and CDR2 FQNEAQ (reference sequence).

Only a few counts were recorded for this clone. This chain connects TRBV19 to TRBJ2-1; perhaps TRBD1 as D (6 bases). Germline CDR1 reads LNHDA; CDR2 reads SQIVND (reference sequence). Trimming left V 3 bases short and J 10 bases short, with 10 bases between. This CDR3 spans 12 amino acids. The CDR3 spells CASSIRGWEQFF. Written as DNA, the CDR3 is TGTGCCAGTAGTATCAGGGGCTGGGAGCAGTTCTTC.

The sample holds a few counts of this clone. J is TRBJ2-7 and V is TRBV29-1, with a weak D call TRBD1 (6 bases). The V and J ends lost 3 bases and 0 bases respectively, with 12 bases between them. The germline V gene has CDR1 SQVTM and CDR2 ANQGSEA. The CDR3 extends over 14 amino acids. This CDR3 reads CSVDTGLSSYEQYF. The CDR3 coding sequence is TGCAGCGTTGATACAGGGTTAAGCTCCTACGAGCAGTACTTC.

J is TRBJ1-2 and V is TRBV5-6; D remains unclear. The CDR3 sequence is 14 residues long. Germline lookup yields CDR1 SGHDT and CDR2 YYEEEE. The V end was cut by 2 bases, the J end by 2 bases, with 10 bases between. CDR3 region: CASSFLEVNYGYTF. The CDR3 DNA reads TGTGCCAGCAGCTTTTTGGAGGTCAACTATGGCTACACCTTC.

This clone has only a few counts. The rearrangement joins TRBV6-5 to TRBJ1-1; 8 bases map to TRBD1. The germline CDR1 and CDR2 sequences are MNHEY and SVGAGI. There are 14 residues in the CDR3. The trim removed 6 bases at V and 6 bases at J, leaving 9 bases unmatched. For the CDR3, the DNA is TGTGCCAGCAGCCAATTGGACAGGGAGGCTGAAGCTTTCTTT. Translation gives CASSQLDREAEAFF.

This clone has a single count. This rearrangement joins TRBV7-3 to TRBJ1-2; 8 nucleotides match TRBD1. The J segment lost 8 bases and the V segment lost 4 bases, leaving 6 bases of the junction unmatched. CDR1 and CDR2 (germline): SGHTA, FQGTGA. The CDR3 is made up of 13 amino acids. CDR3 in amino acids: CASSSSGQGGYTF. The CDR3, as DNA: TGTGCCAGCAGCTCTAGTGGACAGGGAGGCTACACCTTC.

The table lists this clone with a few counts. The junction departs from the called germline gene at one end, perhaps through a read error. This chain links TRBV7-2 with TRBJ1-2, with D perhaps TRBD1 (6 bases). The CDR3 has 12 amino acids. Per germline, CDR1 SGHTA and CDR2 FQGNSA. The CDR3 DNA is TGTGCCAGCAGCTTGATCACCTTAGACAGGAACTTC. It codes for CASSLITLDRNF. Full variable domain (remainder filled in from reference TRBV7-2 and TRBJ1-2): GAGVSQSPSNKVTEKGKDVELRCDPISGHTALYWYRQSLGQGLEFLIYFQGNSAPDKSGLPSDRFSAERTGGSVSTLTIQRTQQEDSAVYLCASSLITLDRNFGSGTRLTVV.

This rearrangement joins TRBV4-2 to TRBJ1-2; possible D gene TRBD1, 6 bases. V was pared by 0 bases and J by 8 bases, with 16 bases between. This CDR3 spans 15 amino acids. In germline, CDR1 is LGHNA, CDR2 YNFKEQ. CDR3 residues: CASSQDFSTGTGYTF. CDR3 coding DNA: TGTGCCAGCAGCCAAGATTTTTCGACAGGCACGGGCTACACCTTC.

Regarding this clone: At one of its ends the junction is not consistent with the germline gene, which may arise from a read error. The rearrangement links TRBV13 to TRBJ1-5; possible D gene TRBD1, 5 bases. The CDR3 totals 13 residues. CDR1 is PRHDT, CDR2 FYEKMQ, per germline (reference sequence). The CDR3 spells CASSLGENQPQHF. In nucleotides, the CDR3 is TGTGCCAGCAGCCTAGGGGAGAATCAGCCCCAGCATTTT.

The gene calls are TRBV6-5 and TRBJ2-3, with 9 positions matching TRBD2. Germline loops: CDR1 MNHEY, CDR2 SVGAGI. The CDR3 runs to 16 residues. V lost 2 bases to trimming and J lost 2 bases; unmatched junction nucleotides: 5. The CDR3 coding sequence is TGTGCCAGCAGTTACACCCTAGCGGGGACCACAGATACGCAGTATTTT. Protein: CASSYTLAGTTDTQYF.

This clone was recorded a few times. The chain joins TRBV30 to TRBJ1-5; the match to TRBD1 covers 11 bases. This CDR3 region has 17 residues. V was pared by 6 bases and J by 0 bases, with 10 bases of the junction left unmatched. CDR1 and CDR2 from the germline V gene are GTSNPN and SVGIG (reference sequence). In nucleotides, the CDR3 is TGTGCCTGTGCCGGACAGGGGGCGAGCACTAGCAATCAGCCCCAGCATTTT. Translating it yields CACAGQGASTSNQPQHF.

Details on this clone: Additional DNA sequences in this sample encode the identical CDR3. The chain uses TRBV7-9 and TRBJ1-1, with D possibly being TRBD1 (5 bases). Germline V gene lookup returns CDR1 SEHNR and CDR2 FQNEAQ (reference sequence). This CDR3 is 12 amino acids long. With 11 bases removed from V and 0 bases from J, the gap between germline ends came to 10 bases. The CDR3 bases are TGTGCCGGGGGTATAATGAACACTGAAGCTTTCTTT. Encoded protein: CAGGIMNTEAFF. Full variable domain (remainder filled in from reference TRBV7-9 and TRBJ1-1): DTGVSQNPRHKITKRGQNVTFRCDPISEHNRLYWYRQTLGQGPEFLTYFQNEAQLEKSRLLSDRFSAERPKGSFSTLEIQRTEQGDSAMYLCAGGIMNTEAFFGQGTRLTVV.

This clone was counted a few times. This sequence joins TRBV6-5 and TRBJ2-1, with D perhaps TRBD2 (5 bases). Germline CDR1 MNHEY, CDR2 SVGAGI. The CDR3 extends over 13 amino acids. Trimming stripped 9 bases from V and 3 bases from J, with 12 bases between. DNA of the CDR3: TGTGCCAGTGGCGGAGGCCACTACAATGAGCAGTTCTTC. Amino acid sequence: CASGGGHYNEQFF.

The J gene is TRBJ2-3, the V gene TRBV5-1; D is ambiguous. Trimming shortened V by 0 bases and J by 4 bases, and 9 bases separated the two germline ends. CDR3 length: 14 residues. Germline V CDR1 and CDR2: SGHRS, YFSETQ. CDR3 protein: CASSLELTADTQYF. The CDR3 DNA reads as TGCGCCAGCAGCTTGGAACTTACGGCAGATACGCAGTATTTT.

The chain recombines TRBV30 with TRBJ2-4, with unresolved D. V lost 0 bases and J 8 bases, leaving 11 bases between the germline ends. CDR1 is GTSNPN, CDR2 SVGIG, per germline (reference sequence). The CDR3 is 13 amino acids. The CDR3 loop is CAWSVATGYIQYF. The CDR3 nucleotides are TGTGCCTGGAGTGTAGCAACTGGTTACATTCAGTACTTC. The entire variable domain, with the rest obtained from reference TRBV30 and TRBJ2-4, is as follows: SQTIHQWPATLVQPVGSPLSLECTVEGTSNPNLYWYRQAAGRGLQLLFYSVGIGQISSEVPQNLSASRPQDRQFILSSKKLLLSDSGFYLCAWSVATGYIQYFGAGTRLSVL.

This clone was counted between two and nine times. The chain links TRBV7-6 to TRBJ2-5; TRBD2 matches at 16 bases. The CDR3 spans 16 residues. Germline values: CDR1 SGHVS, CDR2 FNYEAQ. V gave up 5 bases and J gave up 7 bases; unmatched junction bases: 7. The CDR3 here is CASSPGTSGRVGTQYF. DNA for the CDR3: TGTGCCAGCAGCCCCGGGACTAGCGGGAGGGTAGGGACCCAGTACTTC.